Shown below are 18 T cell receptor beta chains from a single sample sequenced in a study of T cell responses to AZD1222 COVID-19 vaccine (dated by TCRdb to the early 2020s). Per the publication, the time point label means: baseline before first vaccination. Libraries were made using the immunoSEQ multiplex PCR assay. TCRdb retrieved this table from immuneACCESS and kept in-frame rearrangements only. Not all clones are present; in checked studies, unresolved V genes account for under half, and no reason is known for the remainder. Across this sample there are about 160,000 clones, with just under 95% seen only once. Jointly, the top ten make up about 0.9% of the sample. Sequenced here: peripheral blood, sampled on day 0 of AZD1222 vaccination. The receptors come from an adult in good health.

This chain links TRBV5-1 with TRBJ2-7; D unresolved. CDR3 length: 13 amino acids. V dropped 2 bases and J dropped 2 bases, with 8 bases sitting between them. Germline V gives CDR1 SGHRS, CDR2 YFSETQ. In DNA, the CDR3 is TGCGCCAGCAGCTTTGGCGGTACCTACGAGCAGTACTTC. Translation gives CASSFGGTYEQYF.

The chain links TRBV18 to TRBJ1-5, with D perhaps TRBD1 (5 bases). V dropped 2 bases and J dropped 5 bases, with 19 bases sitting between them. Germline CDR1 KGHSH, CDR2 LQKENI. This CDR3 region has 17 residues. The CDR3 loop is CASSPRRVGGEHQPQHF. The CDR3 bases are TGTGCCAGCTCACCAAGGCGAGTTGGAGGGGAGCATCAGCCCCAGCATTTT.

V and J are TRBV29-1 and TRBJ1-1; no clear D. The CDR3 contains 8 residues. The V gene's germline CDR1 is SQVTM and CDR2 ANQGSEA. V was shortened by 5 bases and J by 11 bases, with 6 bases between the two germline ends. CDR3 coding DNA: TGCAGCGTTCCGGGGGCTTTCTTT. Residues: CSVPGAFF. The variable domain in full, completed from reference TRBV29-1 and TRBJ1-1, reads SAVISQKPSRDICQRGTSLTIQCQVDSQVTMMFWYRQQPGQSLTLIATANQGSEATYESGFVIDKFPISRPNLTFSTLTVSNMSPEDSSIYLCSVPGAFFGQGTRLTVV.

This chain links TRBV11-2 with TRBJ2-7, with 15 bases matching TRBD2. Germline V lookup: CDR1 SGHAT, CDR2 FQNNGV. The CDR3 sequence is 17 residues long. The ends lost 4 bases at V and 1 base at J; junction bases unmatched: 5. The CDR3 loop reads CASSSGTSGGISYEQYF. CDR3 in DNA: TGTGCCAGCAGCTCCGGGACTAGCGGGGGGATTTCCTACGAGCAGTACTTC.

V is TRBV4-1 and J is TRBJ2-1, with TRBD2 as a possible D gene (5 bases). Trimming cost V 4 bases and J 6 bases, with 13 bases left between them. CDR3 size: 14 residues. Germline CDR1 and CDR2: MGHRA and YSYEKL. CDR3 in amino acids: CASSRPTSGNEQFF. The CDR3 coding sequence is TGCGCCAGCAGCCGGCCTACTAGTGGCAATGAGCAGTTCTTC.

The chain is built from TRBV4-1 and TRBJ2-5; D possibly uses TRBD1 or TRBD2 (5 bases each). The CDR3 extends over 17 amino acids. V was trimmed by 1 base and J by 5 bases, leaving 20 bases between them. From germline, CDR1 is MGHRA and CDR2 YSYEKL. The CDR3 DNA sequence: TGCGCCAGCAGCCAAGGCAAAAGGGGCTGGGGGTGGGAGACCCAGTACTTC. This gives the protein CASSQGKRGWGWETQYF.

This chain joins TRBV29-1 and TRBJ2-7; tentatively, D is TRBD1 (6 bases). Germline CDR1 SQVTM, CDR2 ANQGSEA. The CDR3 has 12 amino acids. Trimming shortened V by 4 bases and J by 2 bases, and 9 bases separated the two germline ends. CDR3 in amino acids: CSVVGDTYEQYF. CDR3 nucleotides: TGCAGCGTTGTTGGGGACACCTACGAGCAGTACTTC.

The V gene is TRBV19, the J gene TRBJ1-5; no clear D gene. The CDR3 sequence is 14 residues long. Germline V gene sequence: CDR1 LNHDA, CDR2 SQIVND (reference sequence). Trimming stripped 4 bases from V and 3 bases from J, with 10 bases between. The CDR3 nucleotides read TGTGCCAGTAGTAACGGACGGGACAATCAGCCCCAGCATTTT. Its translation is CASSNGRDNQPQHF.

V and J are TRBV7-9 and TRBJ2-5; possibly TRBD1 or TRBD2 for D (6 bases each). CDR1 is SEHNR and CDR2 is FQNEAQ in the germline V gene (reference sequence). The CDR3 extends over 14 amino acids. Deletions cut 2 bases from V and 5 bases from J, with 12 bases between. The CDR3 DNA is TGTGCCAGCAGCTTAACGGGGGCGGAGGAGACCCAGTACTTC. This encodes CASSLTGAEETQYF.

CDR3 loop: CASRDREYHGYTF. The CDR3 DNA reads as TGTGCCAGCAGGGACAGGGAATACCATGGCTACACCTTC. The V and J genes are TRBV2 and TRBJ1-2; 8 bases map to TRBD1. CDR1 SNHLY and CDR2 FYNNEI come from the germline V gene. The CDR3 spans 13 residues. V lost 6 bases to trimming and J lost 6 bases; unmatched junction nucleotides: 6.

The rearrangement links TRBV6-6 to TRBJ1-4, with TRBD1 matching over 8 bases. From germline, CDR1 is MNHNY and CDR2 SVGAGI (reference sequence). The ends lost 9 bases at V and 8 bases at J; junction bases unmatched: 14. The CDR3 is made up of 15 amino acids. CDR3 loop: CARRPRTGSKEKLFF. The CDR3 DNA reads TGTGCCAGAAGACCGAGGACAGGGAGTAAAGAAAAACTGTTTTTT.

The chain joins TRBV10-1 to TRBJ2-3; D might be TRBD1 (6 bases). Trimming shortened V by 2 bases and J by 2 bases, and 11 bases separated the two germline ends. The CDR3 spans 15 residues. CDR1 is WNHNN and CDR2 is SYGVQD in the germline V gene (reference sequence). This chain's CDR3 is CASSESRGYTDTQYF. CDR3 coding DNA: TGCGCCAGCAGTGAGAGCAGGGGTTACACAGATACGCAGTATTTT.

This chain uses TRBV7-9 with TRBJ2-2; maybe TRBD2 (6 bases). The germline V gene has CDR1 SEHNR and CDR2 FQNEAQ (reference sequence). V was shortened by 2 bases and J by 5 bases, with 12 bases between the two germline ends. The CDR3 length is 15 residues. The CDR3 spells CASSLRDRGTGELFF. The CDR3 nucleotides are TGTGCCAGCAGCTTAAGGGACCGGGGGACCGGGGAGCTGTTTTTT.

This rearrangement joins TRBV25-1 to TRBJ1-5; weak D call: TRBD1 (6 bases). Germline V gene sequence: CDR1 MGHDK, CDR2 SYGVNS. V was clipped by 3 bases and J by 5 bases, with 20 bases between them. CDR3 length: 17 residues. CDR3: CASSDAIGGDPYQPQHF. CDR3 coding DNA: TGTGCCAGCAGTGATGCCATCGGGGGCGACCCATATCAGCCCCAGCATTTT.

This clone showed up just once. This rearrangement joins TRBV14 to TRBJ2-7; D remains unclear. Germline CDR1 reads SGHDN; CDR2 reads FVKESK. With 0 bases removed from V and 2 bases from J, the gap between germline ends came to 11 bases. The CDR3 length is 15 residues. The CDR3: CASSQEFARPYEQYF. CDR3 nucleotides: TGTGCCAGCAGCCAAGAATTCGCCCGCCCCTACGAGCAGTACTTC. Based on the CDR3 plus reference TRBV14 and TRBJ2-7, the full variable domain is EAGVTQFPSHSVIEKGQTVTLRCDPISGHDNLYWYRRVMGKEIKFLLHFVKESKQDESGMPNNRFLAERTGGTYSTLKVQPAELEDSGVYFCASSQEFARPYEQYFGPGTRLTVT.

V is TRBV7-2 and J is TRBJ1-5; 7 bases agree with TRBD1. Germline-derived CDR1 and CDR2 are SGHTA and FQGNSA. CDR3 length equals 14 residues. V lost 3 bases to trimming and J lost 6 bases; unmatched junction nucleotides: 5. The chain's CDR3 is CASSFQGGGQPQHF. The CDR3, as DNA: TGTGCCAGCAGCTTCCAGGGGGGAGGTCAGCCCCAGCATTTT.

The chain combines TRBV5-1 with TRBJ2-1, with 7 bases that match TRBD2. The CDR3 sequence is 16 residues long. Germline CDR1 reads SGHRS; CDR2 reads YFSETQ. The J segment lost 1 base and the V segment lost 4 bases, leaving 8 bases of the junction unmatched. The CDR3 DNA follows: TGCGCCAGCAGCCCCCTAGCGGACGGTTCCTACAATGAGCAGTTCTTC. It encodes CASSPLADGSYNEQFF. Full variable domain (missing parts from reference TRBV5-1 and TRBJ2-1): KAGVTQTPRYLIKTRGQQVTLSCSPISGHRSVSWYQQTPGQGLQFLFEYFSETQRNKGNFPGRFSGRQFSNSRSEMNVSTLELGDSALYLCASSPLADGSYNEQFFGPGTRLTVL.

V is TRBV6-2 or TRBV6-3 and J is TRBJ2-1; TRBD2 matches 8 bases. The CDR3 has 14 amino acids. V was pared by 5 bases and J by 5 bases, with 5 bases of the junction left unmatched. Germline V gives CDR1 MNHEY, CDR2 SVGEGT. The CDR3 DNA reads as TGTGCCAGCAGTCCCGCGGGGGGCGACAATGAGCAGTTCTTC. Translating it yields CASSPAGGDNEQFF.